This T cell receptor beta chain emerged from a study of Ad26.COV2.S vaccination and SARS-CoV-2 variants. Assay used: immunoSEQ multiplex PCR; TCRdb lists only in-frame clones, some missing. The repertoire holds about 350,000 clones, with approximately 81% as singletons. Per the germline V gene, CDR1 is SGHNT and CDR2 is YENEEA. The CDR3 is 14 residues long. V lost 5 bases, J lost 1 base, and 10 bases lay in between. Study-wide results and limits: Breadth measured for non-spike TCRs was similar across vaccine and placebo recipients.

Turning to this clone: Antigen: not known.

The treatment denotes: around 19 received Ad26.COV2.S at low or high dose, single or two shots; five or six received placebo; per-sample allocation not given. Sampling occurred on day 63 after the first vaccine or placebo injection. The TCR originated in a person between 18 and 60 years old who received the Ad26.COV2.S COVID-19 vaccine or a placebo. The chain combines TRBV11-3 with TRBJ2-3, with D hard to call. Sequences were derived from peripheral blood, sampled in a trial of Ad26.COV2.S vaccine versus placebo. The CDR3 spells CASSPSRGTDTQYF. CDR3 nucleotides: TGTGCCAGCAGCCCCTCCCGGGGCACAGATACGCAGTATTTT.